These 11 T cell receptor beta chains were sequenced from one sample in a study of cytomegalovirus exposure and HLA in healthy donors. PCR primers comprised 60 Vbeta and 13 Jbeta primers. Some clones are missing from TCRdb's copy, which holds only in-frame ones; the method was immunoSEQ multiplex PCR. The repertoire consists of more than 150,000 clones, with roughly 80% occurring once and the leading ten covering roughly 1.4%. Sequences were obtained from PBMCs. All receptors come from a girl aged 10 to 17 in good health and CMV-seropositive.

The chain joins TRBV5-1 to TRBJ1-5, with D hard to call. The CDR3 sequence is 16 residues long. Germline CDR1 is SGHRS and CDR2 is YFSETQ. Trimming shortened V by 4 bases and J by 0 bases, and 14 bases separated the two germline ends. The CDR3 protein is CASSPGYSLSNQPQHF. DNA for the CDR3: TGCGCCAGCAGCCCCGGTTACAGCCTTAGCAATCAGCCCCAGCATTTT.

CDR3 region: CSVAGGNEQFF. The CDR3 coding sequence is TGCAGCGTTGCGGGTGGTAATGAGCAGTTCTTC. This chain connects TRBV29-1 to TRBJ2-1, with no clear D. The ends were cut back, 4 bases at V and 7 bases at J, with 8 bases in the middle. Germline lookup yields CDR1 SQVTM and CDR2 ANQGSEA. The CDR3 has 11 amino acids.

The V gene is TRBV5-1, the J gene TRBJ2-3; no definite D call. V lost 1 base and J 2 bases, leaving 5 bases between the germline ends. The CDR3 loop spans 13 amino acids. Looked up from germline, CDR1 is SGHRS and CDR2 is YFSETQ. CDR3 residues: CASSLPHTDTQYF. The DNA of the CDR3 is TGCGCCAGCAGCTTGCCCCACACAGATACGCAGTATTTT.

This clone was seen just once. The chain joins TRBV29-1 to TRBJ2-7, with TRBD2 identical over 16 bases. Germline V CDR1 and CDR2: SQVTM, ANQGSEA. The junction had 5 bases not matched to a gene; V was cut back by 3 bases and J by 0 bases. This CDR3 spans 17 amino acids. The CDR3 DNA reads as TGCAGCGTTGAGGGACTAGCGGGAGGGTTACTCTCCTACGAGCAGTACTTC. Translation gives CSVEGLAGGLLSYEQYF.

The J gene is TRBJ1-2, the V gene TRBV4-1, with TRBD1 matching over 7 bases. CDR1 is MGHRA and CDR2 is YSYEKL in the germline V gene. CDR3 length: 15 amino acids. V lost 4 bases to trimming and J lost 4 bases; unmatched junction nucleotides: 9. This CDR3 reads CASSPREGAPYGYTF. The CDR3 nucleotides are TGCGCCAGCAGCCCCCGAGAGGGGGCCCCCTATGGCTACACCTTC.

The CDR3 coding sequence is TGTGCCAGCAGGCGGGGGGTTCACGCACATGAGCAGTTCTTC. It translates to CASRRGVHAHEQFF. The rearrangement uses TRBV13 and TRBJ2-1; 8 bases match TRBD2. V was clipped by 6 bases and J by 8 bases; unmatched bases: 9. CDR1 and CDR2 from the germline V gene are PRHDT and FYEKMQ (reference sequence). The CDR3 runs 14 residues.

V is TRBV18 and J is TRBJ1-5; D not resolved. Trimming removed 4 bases from V and 3 bases from J, with 7 bases in between. From germline, CDR1 is KGHSH and CDR2 LQKENI. There are 13 residues in the CDR3. The CDR3: CASSRGTNQPQHF. The CDR3 DNA is TGTGCCAGCTCACGCGGAACCAATCAGCCCCAGCATTTT.

The chain has TRBV4-1 and TRBJ2-7; the match to TRBD2 covers 8 bases. This CDR3 spans 16 amino acids. From germline, CDR1 is MGHRA and CDR2 YSYEKL. Trimming took 3 bases from V and 7 from J; bases not matched to a gene: 14. The CDR3 DNA sequence: TGCGCCAGCAGCCAGGAACTAGCGGAGGCCTTTGGGGAGCAGTACTTC. The encoded protein is CASSQELAEAFGEQYF.

The CDR3, as DNA: TGCGCCAGCAGCTTGGGGTCGGCGGGAGTAACCGGGGAGCTGTTTTTT. Its translation is CASSLGSAGVTGELFF. The chain carries TRBV5-1 and TRBJ2-2; 7 bases are shared with TRBD2. Losses at the gene ends were 0 bases for V and 5 bases for J; bases not matched to a gene: 7. Germline CDR1 is SGHRS and CDR2 is YFSETQ. The CDR3 extends over 16 amino acids.

The chain has TRBV4-1 and TRBJ2-3, with 7 positions matching TRBD2. The V and J ends lost 8 bases and 3 bases, in that order; junction bases with no gene match: 5. Germline CDR1 reads MGHRA; CDR2 reads YSYEKL. The CDR3 has 13 amino acids. In nucleotides, the CDR3 is TGCGCCAGCGGGGGAGCGGGGACAGATACGCAGTATTTT. This encodes CASGGAGTDTQYF.

The chain couples TRBV7-9 to TRBJ2-7, with D possibly TRBD2 on 6 matching bases. V lost 5 bases to trimming and J lost 2 bases, with 16 bases between them. The CDR3 consists of 15 residues. Germline-derived CDR1 and CDR2 are SEHNR and FQNEAQ (reference sequence). CDR3 nucleotide sequence: TGTGCCAGCAGCGGCTCCGGGACTGACGCCTACGAGCAGTACTTC. This sequence encodes CASSGSGTDAYEQYF.